This T cell receptor (beta chain) was sequenced for a study of shared clonotypes between healthy human individuals. CDR1 and CDR2 (germline): MGHDK, SYGVNS. CDR3 length: 17 amino acids. V lost 2 bases to trimming and J lost 5 bases, with 22 bases between them. Generated by immunoSEQ multiplex PCR, the TCRdb table keeps only in-frame clones and is missing some. The repertoire holds about 700,000 clones, with approximately 79% as singletons. The receptor was isolated from a woman in her thirties in good health. The rearrangement joins TRBV25-1 to TRBJ2-7; possible D gene TRBD2, 8 bases. The specimen sequenced was memory CD4+ T cells sorted from blood. Documented subset: CD45RA-negative fraction. CDR3 nucleotides: TGTGCCAGCAGTGAACACAGGGGCGGACTAGCCCTCCACGAGCAGTACTTC. Encoded protein: CASSEHRGGLALHEQYF.